This entry lists 26 T cell receptor beta chains sequenced from one sample in a study of identical twins. MiXCR, run by TCRdb on the 5' RACE reads, gives a single entry per CDR3 protein. This table has 510,000 or so distinct CDR3 sequences, 12% to 15% appearing once. A further study also used this sample, focusing on yellow fever vaccine responses in identical twins.

What was sequenced was CD4+ T cells sorted from blood. The receptors were sampled from a woman aged 18-29 years in good health.

The chain joins TRBV7-8 to TRBJ1-1; possible D gene TRBD1, 5 bases. This CDR3 is built from 14 residues. Between the trimmed V and J ends, which lost 5 bases and 0 bases, there was a span of 10 bases. The germline V gene has CDR1 SGHVS and CDR2 FQNEAQ. CDR3 loop: CASSIDSLNTEAFF. CDR3 DNA sequence: TGTGCCAGCAGCATAGACAGTTTGAACACTGAAGCTTTCTTT.

V gene TRBV10-1 combines with J gene TRBJ2-2; 7 positions match TRBD1. The CDR3 spans 18 residues. Losses at the gene ends were 0 bases for V and 0 bases for J; bases not matched to a gene: 7. The germline V gene encodes CDR1 WNHNN and CDR2 SYGVQD (reference sequence). DNA for the CDR3: TGCGCCAGCAGTGAGTCGAGCCGGGACAGCGCGAACACCGGGGAGCTGTTTTTT. It translates to CASSESSRDSANTGELFF.

This clonotype was seen a few times. CDR3 region: CSGGGGGPTEQFF. The DNA for the CDR3 is TGCAGCGGTGGAGGGGGGGGACCGACCGAGCAGTTCTTC. The chain has TRBV29-1 and TRBJ2-1; D might be TRBD2 (7 bases). V shed 7 bases and J shed 10 bases, with 20 bases lying between them. CDR1 and CDR2 from the germline V gene are SQVTM and ANQGSEA. CDR3 length: 13 residues.

This clonotype was picked up a small number of times. The V and J genes are TRBV12-3 or TRBV12-4 and TRBJ2-7; D ambiguous. The CDR3 runs to 13 residues. Trimming stripped 3 bases from V and 4 bases from J, with 10 bases between. CDR3 sequence: CASSFREAYEQYF. As DNA, the CDR3 is TGTGCCAGCAGTTTTCGAGAGGCTTACGAGCAGTACTTC.

In DNA form, the CDR3 reads TGCAGTGCTAGAGGAGAGCGGGGGCCAGATACGCAGTATTTT. Amino acids: CSARGERGPDTQYF. The chain carries TRBV20-1 and TRBJ2-3; 8 nucleotides align to TRBD2. The CDR3 length is 14 residues. Losses at the gene ends were 1 base for V and 4 bases for J; bases not matched to a gene: 4. CDR1 is DFQATT, CDR2 SNEGSKA, per germline (reference sequence).

This chain connects TRBV25-1 to TRBJ2-2, with D possibly TRBD2 on 6 matching bases. V shed 4 bases and J shed 1 base, with 13 bases lying between them. This CDR3 region has 16 residues. Germline V CDR1 and CDR2: MGHDK, SYGVNS. The CDR3 loop is CASSGAGGMNTGELFF. Here the CDR3 DNA reads TGTGCCAGCAGTGGAGCCGGGGGTATGAACACCGGGGAGCTGTTTTTT.

This clonotype was recorded a few times. The chain recombines TRBV6-1 with TRBJ2-6; the D gene is possibly TRBD2 (5 bases). This CDR3 comprises 15 residues. Germline V gives CDR1 MNHNS, CDR2 SASEGT. V shed 5 bases and J shed 6 bases, with 14 bases lying between them. The CDR3 spells CASSRPGVAANVLTF. DNA for the CDR3: TGTGCCAGCAGTAGGCCCGGGGTCGCGGCCAACGTCCTGACTTTC.

This clonotype was seen only a few times. The chain combines TRBV28 with TRBJ2-7, with D uncertain. Trimming removed 3 bases from V and 7 bases from J, with 10 bases in between. Germline V gene lookup returns CDR1 MDHEN and CDR2 SYDVKM. CDR3 size: 12 residues. CDR3 bases: TGTGCCAGCAGTTTCGGAACAATGGAGCAGTACTTC. It specifies CASSFGTMEQYF.

This clonotype was observed a handful of times. The rearrangement uses TRBV5-6 and TRBJ2-7; D remains ambiguous. Trimming removed 1 base at V and 3 bases at J, with 5 bases between. From germline, CDR1 is SGHDT and CDR2 YYEEEE. The CDR3 spans 12 residues. Written as DNA, the CDR3 is TGTGCCAGCAGCTTGTTGGGCTACGAGCAGTACGTC. Its translation is CASSLLGYEQYV.

The chain employs TRBV5-1 and TRBJ2-2; the D gene is possibly TRBD2 (6 bases). The V gene lost 4 bases and the J gene lost 8 bases, with 21 bases spanning the gap. The CDR3 has 16 residues. Germline V gene data show CDR1 as SGHRS and CDR2 as YFSETQ. The chain's CDR3 is CASSGALARRLGELFF. CDR3 sequence (DNA): TGCGCCAGCAGCGGGGCCCTAGCGCGTAGGCTGGGGGAGCTGTTTTTT.

In this sample, this clonotype turned up a few times. The rearrangement links TRBV20-1 to TRBJ2-5; 7 positions agree with TRBD2. CDR1 DFQATT and CDR2 SNEGSKA come from the germline V gene (reference sequence). CDR3 size: 12 residues. Trimming at V came to 5 bases and at J to 7 bases, leaving 7 bases not matched to a gene. In DNA form, the CDR3 reads TGCAGTGCTGAGGGACTAATGGGGACCCAGTACTTC. This codes for CSAEGLMGTQYF.

V usage is TRBV7-7 and J usage is TRBJ2-1, with D hard to call. The CDR3 covers 14 residues. Trimming removed 5 bases at V and 8 bases at J, with 16 bases between. Germline V CDR1 and CDR2: SSHAT, FNYEAQ (reference sequence). The CDR3 DNA reads TGTGCCAGCAGCCCGCTCGCCGGGTGGGATGAGCAGTTCTTC. Translating gives CASSPLAGWDEQFF.

This chain uses TRBV5-1 with TRBJ2-1; D perhaps matches TRBD1 (6 bases). The germline CDR1 and CDR2 sequences are SGHRS and YFSETQ. With 4 bases removed from V and 2 bases from J, the gap between germline ends came to 10 bases. The CDR3 contains 14 residues. The CDR3 DNA reads as TGCGCCAGCAGCCGCGGACAGACCTACAATGAGCAGTTCTTC. It translates to CASSRGQTYNEQFF.

This clonotype was found a few times. V is TRBV5-5 and J is TRBJ2-5, with 7 bases aligning to TRBD2. V lost 4 bases to trimming and J lost 5 bases; unmatched junction nucleotides: 2. Germline CDR1 and CDR2: SGHKS and YYEKEE (reference sequence). The CDR3 loop spans 12 amino acids. For the CDR3, the DNA is TGTGCCAGCAGCAGGGAGGGGGAGACCCAGTACTTC. It yields the protein CASSREGETQYF.

The genes are TRBV7-8 and TRBJ1-3, with TRBD1 as a possible D gene (6 bases). The V and J ends lost 2 bases and 0 bases respectively, with 11 bases between them. This CDR3 is 16 amino acids long. Per germline, CDR1 SGHVS and CDR2 FQNEAQ. The CDR3 is CASSLTGPRSGNTIYF. CDR3 sequence (DNA): TGTGCCAGCAGCTTAACAGGGCCTCGCTCTGGAAACACCATATATTTT.

V is TRBV24-1 and J is TRBJ2-2; tentatively, D is TRBD1 or TRBD2 (5 bases each). V was shortened by 10 bases and J by 3 bases, with 14 bases between the two germline ends. The CDR3 totals 14 residues. From germline, CDR1 is KGHDR and CDR2 SFDVKD. This CDR3 reads CATGDPPHTGELFF. The DNA of the CDR3 is TGTGCCACAGGGGACCCGCCGCACACCGGGGAGCTGTTTTTT.

This clonotype was observed a few times. The V and J genes are TRBV10-3 and TRBJ2-1; D is perhaps TRBD1 or TRBD2 (6 bases each). The V end was cut by 6 bases, the J end by 5 bases, with 17 bases between. The CDR3 has 15 amino acids. Per the germline V gene, CDR1 is ENHRY and CDR2 is SYGVKD. The CDR3: CAIRPLGGTNNEQFF. For the CDR3, the DNA is TGTGCCATCAGGCCCCTAGGGGGGACCAACAATGAGCAGTTCTTC.

The CDR3 region has the DNA TGTGCCAGCAGTTTAGCGCCGGGACTAGCGGGAGTTGGAGATACGCAGTATTTT. It translates to CASSLAPGLAGVGDTQYF. This sequence joins TRBV12-3 or TRBV12-4 and TRBJ2-3; TRBD2 agrees at 14 bases. V shed 0 bases and J 5 bases; nucleotides not matched to a gene: 7. The CDR3 length is 18 residues.

The chain uses TRBV19 and TRBJ2-4, with 11 bases fitting TRBD2. The V segment lost 3 bases and the J segment 0 bases; nucleotides outside the gene matches: 13. The CDR3 length is 20 residues. Germline CDR1 is LNHDA and CDR2 is SQIVND (reference sequence). The CDR3, as DNA: TGTGCCAGTAGTATGACTCCTCCGGGACTAGCGGAGCTAGCCAAAAACATTCAGTACTTC. This sequence encodes CASSMTPPGLAELAKNIQYF.

The chain carries TRBV11-2 and TRBJ2-3; D remains ambiguous. The CDR3 loop spans 16 amino acids. Germline V CDR1 and CDR2: SGHAT, FQNNGV. V was clipped by 5 bases and J by 2 bases, with 17 bases between them. This CDR3 reads CASSPRSAPITDTQYF. DNA for the CDR3: TGTGCCAGCAGCCCTCGTTCAGCCCCAATCACAGATACGCAGTATTTT.

J is TRBJ2-4 and V is TRBV4-2; D is possibly TRBD2 (5 bases). Looked up from germline, CDR1 is LGHNA and CDR2 is YNFKEQ. Trimming took off 0 bases at V and 1 base at J, with 13 bases between the two ends. CDR3 length: 17 residues. CDR3 sequence: CASSQEVGVFAKNIQYF. The CDR3, as DNA: TGTGCCAGCAGCCAAGAGGTCGGGGTATTTGCCAAAAACATTCAGTACTTC.

The chain is built from TRBV5-1 and TRBJ2-7, with D possibly TRBD1 on 5 matching bases. The ends were cut back, 0 bases at V and 4 bases at J, with 14 bases in the middle. CDR3 size: 15 residues. Germline V CDR1 and CDR2: SGHRS, YFSETQ. CDR3 nucleotide sequence: TGCGCCAGCAGCTTGGGACAGCCTCTCTTGTACGAGCAGTACTTC. This sequence encodes CASSLGQPLLYEQYF. The entire variable domain, with the rest obtained from reference TRBV5-1 and TRBJ2-7, is as follows: KAGVTQTPRYLIKTRGQQVTLSCSPISGHRSVSWYQQTPGQGLQFLFEYFSETQRNKGNFPGRFSGRQFSNSRSEMNVSTLELGDSALYLCASSLGQPLLYEQYFGPGTRLTVT.

The chain employs TRBV5-1 and TRBJ1-3; D is possibly TRBD1 (6 bases). Trimming left V 0 bases short and J 2 bases short, with 9 bases between. This CDR3 contains 15 residues. CDR1 and CDR2 (germline): SGHRS, YFSETQ. The CDR3 spells CASSLGSGAGNTIYF. CDR3 in DNA: TGCGCCAGCAGCTTGGGCTCAGGGGCTGGAAACACCATATATTTT.

The chain carries TRBV7-6 and TRBJ2-5; tentatively, D is TRBD1 (6 bases). V lost 1 base, J lost 4 bases, and 16 bases lay in between. The CDR3 is made up of 16 amino acids. The germline gives CDR1 SGHVS, CDR2 FNYEAQ. CDR3 nucleotides: TGTGCCAGCAGCTTAGGTTCCGGGACACCCGTAGAGACCCAGTACTTC. It encodes CASSLGSGTPVETQYF.

This rearrangement joins TRBV6-5 to TRBJ2-6, with no clear D. V lost 4 bases and J 0 bases, leaving 7 bases between the germline ends. Germline values: CDR1 MNHEY, CDR2 SVGAGI. This CDR3 comprises 15 residues. CDR3 residues: CASSSVSSGANVLTF. CDR3 bases: TGTGCCAGCAGTTCAGTGAGCTCTGGGGCCAACGTCCTGACTTTC.

There are a few counts of this clonotype. The chain couples TRBV12-3 or TRBV12-4 to TRBJ2-3; a possible D gene is TRBD1 (5 bases). The V end was cut by 8 bases, the J end by 1 base, with 7 bases between. CDR3 length: 12 amino acids. The CDR3 region is CASGARTDTQYF. The DNA of the CDR3 is TGTGCCAGCGGGGCCCGCACAGATACGCAGTATTTT.